This paragraph reports one TCR beta chain. Its antigen is not yet known. There are no base qualities to consult, and no much larger clone falls within one base. These data are taken from a study of T cell repertoires in urothelial bladder cancer (dated by TCRdb to the late 2010s). For context, the study as a whole: Of the roughly twelve resected lesions, three were clinically staged as cT0, three as cTa, three as cT1 and three as cT2 or greater. Some 12 resected bladder lesions, made up of urothelial carcinoma (UC+) and benign (UC-) specimens, were studied. In the study, clonality of the TCR repertoire in bladder tumors was compared against clonality in benign bladder inflammation. A total of around twelve patients who had bladder lesions and were undergoing transurethral resection were prospectively identified.

Specimens classed as benign (UC-) were resected bladder lesions that contained no urothelial carcinoma. At transurethral resection, specimens of the bladder lesions were collected and then stored at -80C. DNA was extracted from bladder specimens collected at transurethral resection. The research as a whole found: In carcinoma specimens, one T-cell clone made up as much as 17% of infiltrating lymphocytes, versus around 2% in benign specimens. Urothelial carcinoma specimens had fewer T cells than benign specimens, with medians of about 5,000 and 25,000. Carcinoma specimens had a median tumor infiltrating lymphocyte percentage of 2% to 2.5%, while benign specimens had a median of roughly 13%.

The immunoSEQ assay was used to sequence the CDR3 region of the TCR beta chain. The authors processed their data as follows. T-cell fraction, clonal dominance and maximum TCR clone frequency were calculated for each specimen. Here the immuneACCESS table is served through TCRdb, limited to in-frame sequences with V and J called. Missing clones are a known gap in these copies; in checked studies unresolved V genes cover under half, and the rest lacks a known reason. D and trimming were read from the DNA, whereas the V and J calls and clone size are those reported in that table. The sample includes roughly 11,000 clones, with about two thirds observed a single time. Around 7.3% of the sample goes to the ten largest clones. The source of this sequence is a human donor with a benign inflammatory bladder lesion. Sequencing used tumor-infiltrating cells from bladder cancer.

The CDR3: CASSLDFTGGKTEAFF. The sequenced DNA is TGTGCCAGCAGCTTAGACTTCACAGGGGGAAAAACTGAAGCTTTCTTT. The sequence links TRBV7-9 to TRBJ1-1, with 8 bases in between that match TRBD1. V loses 1 base at its end and J loses 5 bases; junction bases beyond the gene matches: 9. Including cysteine and phenylalanine, the CDR3 has 16 amino acids. The CDR3 DNA has 48 bases and is translated from base 1. From a lookup of the germline V gene (reference sequence), CDR1 and CDR2 are SEHNR and FQNEAQ.